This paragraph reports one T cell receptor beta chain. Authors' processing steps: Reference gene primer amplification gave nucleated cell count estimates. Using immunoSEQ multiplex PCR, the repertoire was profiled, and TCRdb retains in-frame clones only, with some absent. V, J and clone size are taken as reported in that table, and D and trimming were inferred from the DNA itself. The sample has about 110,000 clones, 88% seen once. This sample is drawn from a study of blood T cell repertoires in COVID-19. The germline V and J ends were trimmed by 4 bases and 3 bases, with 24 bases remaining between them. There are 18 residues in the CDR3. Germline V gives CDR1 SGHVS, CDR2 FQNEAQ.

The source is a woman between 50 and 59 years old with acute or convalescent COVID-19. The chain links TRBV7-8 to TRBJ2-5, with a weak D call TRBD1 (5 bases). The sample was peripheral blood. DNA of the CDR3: TGTGCCAGCAGCTCCTCCTCCTCAAGGGGCGGAACAGAAGAGACCCAGTACTTC. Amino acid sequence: CASSSSSSRGGTEETQYF.